This T cell receptor beta chain is from a study of cytomegalovirus exposure and HLA in healthy donors (dated by TCRdb to the late 2010s). About the study as a whole: An earlier analysis of several hundred of the donors reported approximately 300 Gb of sequence data and 117 million unique TCR beta sequences from 150 million to 200 million T cells. An early release covering more than 500 HLA-typed donors comprised roughly 300 gigabases of sequencing data and around 80 million unique TCR sequences. Among the roughly 400 genotyped donors, approximately 76% belonged to the genetic ancestry cluster associated with self-reported Caucasian donors. The study aimed to test whether signatures of past pathogen exposure could be identified by cataloging public T cell receptors. The study used immunosequencing to profile the T cell repertoires of 670 or so subjects and linked those repertoires to cytomegalovirus serostatus. Along with the roughly 670-subject first cohort, a separate validation cohort of 120 different subjects was used. To predict cytomegalovirus infection status, the study combined high-throughput TCR immunosequencing, statistical association of individual TCRs with disease status, and machine learning. In a later analysis, previously published TCR beta repertoires from more than 500 donors were re-analyzed and high-resolution HLA genotyping was added so that TCR occurrence patterns could be studied. The later analysis used no new phenotypic data to find candidate immune exposures, relying instead on TCR beta sequences and their occurrence across donors. An earlier analysis of 450 to 750 of the donors used high-throughput TCR beta sequencing to judge whether each TCR beta V gene segment behaved as functional or pseudogenic. Donor age, sex, ethnicity and CMV serostatus were compiled together with the repertoire data. A later genetic analysis used genome-wide SNP genotypes for about 60% of the roughly 670 donors, treating that subset as a discovery cohort. All discovery cohort repertoires had been generated on a single sequencing platform. HLA typing covered class I and class II loci at four-digit resolution. The number of donors typed differed by locus, with roughly 629-640 for A, B, C, DRB1 and DQB1, more than 500 for DQA1, 606 for DPA1, and over 400 for DPB1. Because of strong linkage in the cohort, roughly five DR-DQ haplotypes were treated as single units for association and clustering. On average, around 200,000 unique TCR beta nucleotide sequences were sequenced per donor among fewer than 500 genotyped donors of the cohort, with 15% to 20% of those sequences being non-productive.

Findings and caveats that apply to the study as a whole: Because HLA typing was missing for some donors at each locus, association tests included only the typed subset. Most TCR sequences were observed very rarely across donors, whereas some public TCRs were present in many individuals. The authors suggested that the approach could potentially be generalized to other disease states and immunological phenotypes. A total of fewer than 200 TCR beta chains were listed by the study as associated with cytomegalovirus. According to a later genetic analysis, donors in an Asian-associated ancestry cluster had fewer N-insertions in productive TCRs than the approximately 650-donor mean. Correlated functional status among segregating V segments might be attributable to linkage disequilibrium, but an unknown experimental factor could not be ruled out. In a later analysis, HLA-associated TCR beta chains showed more clonal expansion and lower generation probabilities than non-associated chains that were equally common. The 87-base-pair reads could not distinguish some IMGT-functional V segments, including TRBV6-2 and TRBV6-3, so those segments were excluded. In both the original and validation cohorts, the classifier was reported to diagnose cytomegalovirus status with high specificity and sensitivity. In an earlier analysis of 587 of the donors, most TCR beta V segments were observed in productive rearrangements about 90% or about 30% of the time, broadly matching IMGT annotations. CMV serostatus was the only immune exposure information available for the cohort. In vitro tests confirmed that a few of the cytomegalovirus-associated TCR beta chains recognize cytomegalovirus antigens. A later genetic analysis associated a missense DCLRE1C variant with V-gene and J-gene trimming of TCR beta chains, and an independent cohort replicated the association. Strong co-occurrence of HLA alleles, especially DR and DQ, made assigning TCR associations to individual alleles difficult. In a later analysis, the rate of TCR association differed among HLA loci, with DRB1 alleles having the most associated TCRs and HLA-C alleles having the fewest. In a later analysis, most CMV-associated TCR beta chains were found to appear HLA-restricted, with HLA associations seemingly driven largely by CMV exposure. At a false discovery rate of 0.05, a later analysis linked around 17,000 TCR beta sequences to specific HLA alleles. Only TCR beta chains were sequenced in this cohort, and the absence of alpha or paired-chain data limited detectable features. Because counts were too low, seventeen rarely observed V segments, including chromosome 9 orphons, were excluded from the earlier analysis of some 540 of the donors. Several of the top co-occurrence clusters appeared to be linked to parvovirus B19, influenza, CMV and Epstein-Barr virus, according to a later analysis. The sequencing pipeline was judged likely to have produced a cluster of highly shared sequence variants as a technical artifact. Sequencing depth was assumed to be roughly uniform across donors in the presence/absence analyses, though that assumption may not hold. A further reported finding was that TCR beta sequences accurately predicted the HLA-A and HLA-B alleles for most subjects in the first cohort.

The count of this clone is one. Its target antigen remains unknown. Per-nucleotide qualities are absent, and no much larger clonotype sits a single base away. The CDR3 runs 15 residues from the cysteine to the phenylalanine. CDR3 DNA is the only sequence kept; it has 45 bases, read in frame from the first base. Cut back by 2 bases and 6 bases, the V and J ends lie 16 bases apart. In total, over 600 healthy bone marrow donors made up the cohort. At the time of sampling, every cohort member was nominally healthy, though immune exposures that went unrecorded were likely present. The donor tested CMV seropositive and was one of the 289 seropositive cohort members. A peripheral blood sample was collected from each donor, and TCR beta sequencing was performed on peripheral blood mononuclear cells. The Qiagen DNeasy Blood Extraction Kit was used to extract genomic DNA from the blood cell samples. The method behind the library was the immunoSEQ multiplex PCR assay. For the multiplex PCR, a mixture combining 60 forward primers for TCR Vbeta segments and 13 reverse primers for TCR Jbeta segments was used. The CDR3 region of rearranged TCR beta genes was amplified from genomic DNA with a multiplex PCR assay. The Illumina HiSeq System was used to sequence the amplified TCR beta libraries as 87-base-pair reads. The study's processing was this. A later analysis counted approximately 84 million unique TCR beta chains across the 650 to 800 repertoires, and roughly 10 million of these chains were shared by at least two donors. Raw reads were error-corrected and collapsed into unique sequences by a nearest-neighbor algorithm in which closely related sequences were merged to remove PCR and sequencing errors. Alignment of CDR3 sequences to IMGT reference sequences was used to assign V, D and J gene segments. For a sequence to be retained, a match of at least six nucleotides was required to both a V gene segment and a J gene segment. A rearrangement counted as productive if the CDR3 had no stop codons and remained in frame with V and J, and every other rearrangement counted as non-productive. CDR3 was defined according to IMGT convention as the region running from the second conserved V-encoded cysteine to the conserved J-encoded phenylalanine. The earlier analysis of roughly 590 of the donors excluded sequences that lacked an unambiguous match to a single V gene segment. In an earlier analysis of a few hundred of the donors, V segments were called functional above 56.7% productive rearrangements and were called segregating when the between-donor standard deviation exceeded 5%. A statistical classification framework was built to diagnose cytomegalovirus status from the catalog of TCR beta chain sequences. In a later analysis, TCR nucleotide sequences were compared against IMGT/GENE-DB human TR gene sequences so that V and J genes could be assigned. The TCRdist pipeline was used in a later analysis to assign CDR3 sequences and most-parsimonious VDJ recombination scenarios. In a later analysis, each TCR beta chain was defined by its CDR3 amino acid sequence together with its V-gene family, and reads without a unique V-gene family were excluded. A later analysis removed 592 highly shared, low-generation-probability nucleotide sequences to deal with suspected cross-contamination and a sequencing artifact. A later analysis calculated a clonal expansion index for each public chain from normalized within-repertoire ranks of inferred template counts. In a later analysis, generation probabilities were computed with a VDJ recombination model fitted to out-of-frame rearrangements, and the resulting probabilities were checked against IGoR. Hypergeometric tests were used in a later analysis to score TCR-TCR, TCR-HLA and TCR-CMV co-occurrence, with a repertoire-size bias correction applied to the TCR pairs. A later analysis estimated false discovery rates by permuting HLA or CMV assignments 20 times. In a later analysis, co-occurring TCRs were grouped using DBSCAN, and TCRdist sequence similarity was added for clustering within HLA-allele-positive subsets. For co-occurrence clustering, repertoires with fewer than 30,000 or more than 120,000 public chains were excluded, along with roughly 5 repertoires with anomalous nucleotide sharing. Held by TCRdb, this immuneACCESS table contains in-frame sequences only and omits some clones. Under half of the omission traces to an unresolved V gene where checked; the cause of the rest is unknown. That table gives V, J and clone size, and the DNA gave D and trimming. The sample records about 120,000 clones, around 85% of which are singletons. 4% of the sample lies in the top ten.

The TCR comes from a man younger than 35 in good health and CMV-seropositive. Source material: PBMCs. The chain links TRBV23-1 with TRBJ1-2; matching of 5 bases hints at TRBD1 as the D gene. TRBV23-1 belongs to the ORF category, with a function that is uncertain. The CDR3 region reads CASSQVFLRVDGYTF. The DNA sequence reads TGCGCCAGCAGTCAAGTGTTTCTCAGGGTAGATGGCTACACCTTC.